This TCR beta chain was captured in a study of T cell responses to AZD1222 COVID-19 vaccine. This CDR3 comprises 18 residues. General observations from the study: The study identified only six AZD1222 recipients as seropositive at baseline. Recipients of two AZD1222 doses showed rising Spike-specific TCR breadth and depth. Reports indicate that nearly half of spike-specific TCRs are directed at unmutated variant regions. Most donors were white British, females outnumbered males, and clonal diversity was possibly underestimated.

Turning to this clone: Its antigen is not identified.

Assay used: immunoSEQ multiplex PCR; TCRdb lists only in-frame clones, some missing. There are about 110,000 clones in the sample; 87% occur only once, and roughly 5.2% lies in the top ten. The origin of this receptor is an adult in good health. V usage is TRBV21-1 and J usage is TRBJ2-1. TRBV21-1 is described as a pseudogene. The sequencing here drew on peripheral blood, taken on day 0 of AZD1222 vaccination. CDR3 protein: CASSKDRPGPRGNNEQFF. As DNA, the CDR3 is TGTGCCAGCAGCAAAGATCGACCGGGACCCCGAGGGAACAATGAGCAGTTCTTC.